The present T cell receptor beta chain was sequenced within a study of blood T cell repertoires in COVID-19. About the research overall: The United States, Italy and Spain supplied acute and convalescent COVID-19 samples. From T cells, B-cell-depleted T cells, or PBMCs came the material, which was cDNA or gDNA.

Trimming removed 6 bases from V and 1 base from J; junction bases left unmatched: 7. The length of the CDR3 is 15 residues. CDR1 and CDR2 from the germline V gene are WNHNN and SYGVQD (reference sequence). A Seattle source enrolled patients during active infection and followed them longitudinally. As handled by the study authors: Amplification with reference gene primers provided the estimates of nucleated cell counts. Here immunoSEQ multiplex PCR was the method, and the copy in TCRdb shows in-frame clones only, minus some. V and J calls and clone size are given by that table; D and trimming were obtained from the DNA. The table has roughly 200,000 clones, roughly 77% seen once.

The sequence was collected from a woman in her thirties or forties with COVID-19, enrolled during active disease. The V and J genes are TRBV10-1 and TRBJ2-5, with 8 bases identical to TRBD1. Sequencing input: peripheral blood. The CDR3 spells CASSPGGPGQETQYF. In nucleotides, the CDR3 is TGCGCCAGCAGCCCAGGGGGCCCCGGCCAAGAGACCCAGTACTTC.